This record looks at one T cell receptor (beta chain) sequence and its context. Its specificity is not known. Primers for the PCR totalled 60 Vbeta and 13 Jbeta. Clones were read by immunoSEQ multiplex PCR, and TCRdb kept only the in-frame ones, dropping some. The sample carries 150,000 or so clones, roughly three quarters recorded once. Deletions cut 3 bases from V and 0 bases from J, with 12 bases between. The CDR3 is made up of 15 amino acids. CDR1 SGHRS and CDR2 YFSETQ come from the germline V gene. These data originate in a study of cytomegalovirus exposure and HLA in healthy donors. Broader study findings: As was reported, the HLA-A and HLA-B alleles of most subjects were accurately predicted from TCR beta sequences. In a later analysis, productive TCRs from donors in an Asian-associated ancestry cluster reportedly carried fewer N-insertions than the cohort mean.

The sequence derives from a woman aged 40 to 55 in good health and CMV-seropositive. V usage is TRBV5-1 and J usage is TRBJ1-1; the D is unclear. Source material: PBMCs. The chain's CDR3 is CASSWGVQMNTEAFF. The CDR3 nucleotides read TGCGCCAGCAGCTGGGGAGTCCAGATGAACACTGAAGCTTTCTTT.